This T cell receptor (beta chain) was documented in a study of low-dose radiotherapy and immunotherapy resistance in tumors (dated by TCRdb to between 2020 and 2023). Notes on the research overall: In Cohort 1, each fraction delivered 0.5 Gy every 2 weeks, and the prescribed total PTV dose was 6.5 Gy. In Cohort 2, 1 Gy per fraction was delivered every two weeks, for a total of 13 Gy over 26 weeks. Patients were given nivolumab as a 240 mg flat dose every two weeks and ipilimumab at 1 mg/kg every six weeks, with both drugs delivered intravenously. Intravenous cyclophosphamide at 200 mg/m2 was administered every two weeks, one day ahead of each radiation and immunotherapy administration. Aspirin 300 mg was taken orally once daily by patients for four cycles, starting on cycle 1 day 1. The trial did not randomize participants into treatment groups. Eight patients were included in the translational analysis, namely three from the first dose cohort plus the first five from the second dose cohort.

Sequencing instrument: Illumina HiSeq 2500. First-strand cDNA was synthesized with Superscript III and a set of TRAV- and TRBV-specific primers, covering both TCRalpha and TCRbeta chains. TCRs were amplified with Phusion for 20 PCR cycles, with a constant-region primer paired with the adapter attached to the V primers. Amplification of the isolated mRNA was done with the MessageAmp II aRNA Amplification Kit, which involved an approximately 16-hour in vitro transcription at 37 degrees C. mRNA for TCR sequencing was isolated with the Dynabeads mRNA DIRECT Purification Kit. Indexed Illumina adapters were added in a second Phusion PCR of 25 cycles, after which AMPure XP beads were used to purify the products. On the study's bioinformatics: Custom Perl scripts were used to pool TCR sequences that encoded the same protein, to remove out-of-frame sequences, and to calculate the abundance of each clonotype. TCR sequences supported by only a single read were excluded from analysis. Repertoire metrics included Shannon entropy, Gini index, clonality, richness, and frequency of TCRs shared between repertoires. The public reads were reprocessed in TCRdb via fastp at Q25 and MiXCR, keeping in-frame beta chains. Rows are unified per CDR3 protein, each entry keeping the most common DNA and genes. The V and J calls were not made by the authors but by TCRdb's processing. The table for this sample lists about 60,000 distinct CDR3 sequences; approximately 26% of them were counted only once. Around 5.7% of the sample is taken by the ten largest.

This clonotype was seen repeatedly, ten times or more. Its antigen is unknown. Base qualities are missing; no much larger clone stands one base away. The time point label for this specimen denotes: before trial treatment. The donors took part in RACIN, a single-arm, phase I, dose-escalation trial that combined nivolumab, ipilimumab, aspirin, low-dose cyclophosphamide and low-dose radiotherapy. Eligible patients had advanced, TIL-negative solid tumors. The CDR3 runs 15 residues from the cysteine to the phenylalanine. Just the 45-base CDR3 DNA is kept, in frame starting at base 1. Trimming costs V 2 bases and J 0 bases, and their ends lie 8 bases apart. The germline V gene provides CDR1 MGHRA and CDR2 YSYEKL.

This TCR was sampled from a male donor with prostate cancer. Sample: PBMCs, taken before treatment. This sequence uses TRBV4-1 and TRBJ1-3, with the D segment identity uncertain. The CDR3 here reads CASSQPRLSGNTIYF. The DNA reads TGCGCCAGCAGCCAACCCAGACTCTCTGGAAACACCATATATTTT.